Here is one T cell receptor beta chain with its context. In the authors' methods: Amplified reference gene primers provided the basis for estimating nucleated cell counts. The table came from immunoSEQ multiplex PCR; TCRdb's copy has only in-frame clones and leaves some out. The V and J calls and the clone size are those of that table, but D and trimming were determined from the DNA. The sample holds 95,000 to 150,000 clones, 85% to 90% seen once. This entry is derived from a study of blood T cell repertoires in COVID-19. On the study more broadly: Nucleic acid was either cDNA or gDNA, and it came from T cells, B-cell-depleted T cells, or PBMCs.

This TCR came from an older man with active or convalescent COVID-19. The sequenced sample consisted of peripheral blood.

This chain's CDR3 is CATSDQVSNQPQHF. The CDR3 DNA reads TGTGCCACCAGTGACCAGGTTAGCAATCAGCCCCAGCATTTT. The chain is built from TRBV24-1 and TRBJ1-5; D not certain. CDR1 is KGHDR, CDR2 SFDVKD, per germline. The CDR3 runs to 14 residues. V lost 4 bases and J 0 bases, leaving 6 bases between the germline ends.